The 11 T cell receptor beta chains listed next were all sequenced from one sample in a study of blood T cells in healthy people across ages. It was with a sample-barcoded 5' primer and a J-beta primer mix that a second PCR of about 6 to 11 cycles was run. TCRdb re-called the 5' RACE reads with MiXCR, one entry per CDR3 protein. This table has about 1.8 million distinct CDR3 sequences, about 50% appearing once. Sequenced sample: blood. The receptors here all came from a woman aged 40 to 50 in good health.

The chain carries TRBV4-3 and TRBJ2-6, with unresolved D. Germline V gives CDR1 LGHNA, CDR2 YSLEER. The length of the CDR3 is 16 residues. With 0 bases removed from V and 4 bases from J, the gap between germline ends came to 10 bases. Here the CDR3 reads CASSQERFQGANVLTF. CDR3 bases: TGCGCCAGCAGCCAAGAGAGGTTTCAGGGGGCCAACGTCCTGACTTTC.

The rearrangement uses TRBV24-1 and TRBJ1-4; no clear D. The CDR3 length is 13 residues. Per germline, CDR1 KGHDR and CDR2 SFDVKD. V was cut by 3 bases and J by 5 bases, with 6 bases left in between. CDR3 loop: CATSDRLNEKLFF. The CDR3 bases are TGTGCCACCAGTGATAGACTGAATGAAAAACTGTTTTTT.

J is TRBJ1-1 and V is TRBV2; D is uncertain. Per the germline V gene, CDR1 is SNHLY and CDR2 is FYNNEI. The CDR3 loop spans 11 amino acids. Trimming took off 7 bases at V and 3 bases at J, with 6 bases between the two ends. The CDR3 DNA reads TGTGCCAGCAAGCCCTACACTGAAGCTTTCTTT. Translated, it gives CASKPYTEAFF. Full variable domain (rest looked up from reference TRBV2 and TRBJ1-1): EPEVTQTPSHQVTQMGQEVILRCVPISNHLYFYWYRQILGQKVEFLVSFYNNEISEKSEIFDDQFSVERPDGSNFTLKIRSTKLEDSAMYFCASKPYTEAFFGQGTRLTVV.

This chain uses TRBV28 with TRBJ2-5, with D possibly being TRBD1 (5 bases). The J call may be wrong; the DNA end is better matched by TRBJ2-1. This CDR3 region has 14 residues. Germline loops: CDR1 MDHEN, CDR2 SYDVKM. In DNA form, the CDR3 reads TGTGCCAGCAGTTGGCACACAGGTCAAGAGACCCAGTTCTTC. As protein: CASSWHTGQETQFF.

This chain's CDR3 is CASSPGDRVRQETQYF. In DNA, the CDR3 is TGTGCCAGCAGTCCTGGTGACAGAGTAAGACAAGAGACCCAGTACTTC. This chain links TRBV12-3 or TRBV12-4 with TRBJ2-5, with D possibly TRBD1 on 5 matching bases. V lost 5 bases and J lost 2, with 18 bases in between. CDR3 size: 16 residues.

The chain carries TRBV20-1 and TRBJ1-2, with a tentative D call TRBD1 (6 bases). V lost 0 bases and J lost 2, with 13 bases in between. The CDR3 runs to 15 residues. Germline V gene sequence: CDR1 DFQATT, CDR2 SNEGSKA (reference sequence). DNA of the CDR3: TGCAGTGCTAGAGACGGGGGGACACCGAACTATGGCTACACCTTC. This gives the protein CSARDGGTPNYGYTF.

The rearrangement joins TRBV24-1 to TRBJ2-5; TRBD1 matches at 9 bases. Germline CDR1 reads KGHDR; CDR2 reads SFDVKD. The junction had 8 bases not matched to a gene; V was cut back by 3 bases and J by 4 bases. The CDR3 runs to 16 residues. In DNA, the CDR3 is TGTGCCACCAGTGATGTACAGGGGGCAGTGGGAGAGACCCAGTACTTC. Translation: CATSDVQGAVGETQYF.

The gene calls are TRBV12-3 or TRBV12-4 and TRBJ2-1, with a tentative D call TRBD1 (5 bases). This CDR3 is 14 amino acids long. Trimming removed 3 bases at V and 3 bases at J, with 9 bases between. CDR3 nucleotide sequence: TGTGCCAGCAGTTTGTTTGACAGCTACAATGAGCAGTTCTTC. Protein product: CASSLFDSYNEQFF.

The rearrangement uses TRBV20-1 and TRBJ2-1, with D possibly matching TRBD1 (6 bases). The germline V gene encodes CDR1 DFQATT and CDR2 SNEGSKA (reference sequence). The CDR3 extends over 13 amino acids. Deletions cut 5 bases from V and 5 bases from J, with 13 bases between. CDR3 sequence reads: CSALKAGDNEQFF. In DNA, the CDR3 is TGCAGTGCTTTAAAGGCAGGGGACAATGAGCAGTTCTTC.

CDR3 DNA: TGTGCCAGCACTACCTCGGGACTAGGGAACAATGAGCAGTACTTC. Its translation is CASTTSGLGNNEQYF. This rearrangement joins TRBV2 to TRBJ2-5, with 8 bases aligning to TRBD2. Germline values: CDR1 SNHLY, CDR2 FYNNEI. The CDR3 has 15 amino acids. V lost 7 bases, J lost 11 bases, and 18 bases stayed unmatched.

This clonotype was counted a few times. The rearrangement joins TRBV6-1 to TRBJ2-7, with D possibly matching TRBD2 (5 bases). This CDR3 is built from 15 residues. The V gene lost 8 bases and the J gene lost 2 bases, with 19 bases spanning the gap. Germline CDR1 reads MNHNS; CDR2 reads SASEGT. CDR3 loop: CASPGGTDDPYEQYF. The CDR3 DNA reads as TGTGCCAGCCCCGGAGGAACAGACGATCCCTACGAGCAGTACTTC.